These T cell receptor beta chains were read from a single sample in a study of T-cell memory formation after mild COVID-19. TCRdb re-derived calls from the 5' RACE reads in MiXCR, one entry per CDR3 protein. The profile shows 450,000 to 650,000 distinct CDR3 sequences, about 20% of them singletons. The sequenced sample was PBMCs or a T cell subset sorted from them (not recorded which). Every receptor here comes from an adult woman who had mild COVID-19 (a few samples of this study predate the infection). Cell type and time point are not known. The CDR3 runs from the conserved cysteine through the conserved F or W. A D gene is named only where the DNA matches it firmly. The size field is filled for only some rows; it gives once, few, many or a size class.

TRBV24-1	TRBD2	TRBJ2-1	.	CATSDHLAGVNNEQFF	TGTGCCACCAGTGATCACCTAGCGGGGGTCAACAATGAGCAGTTCTTC
TRBV12-3/TRBV12-4	.	TRBJ1-1	many	CASSLDGDTEAFF	TGTGCCAGCAGTTTAGATGGGGACACTGAAGCTTTCTTT
TRBV7-2	.	TRBJ2-1	.	CASSSQGHEQFF	TGTGCCAGCAGCTCTCAAGGCCATGAGCAGTTCTTC
TRBV29-1	TRBD1	TRBJ2-7	many	CSGGTGKGIQYF	TGCAGCGGAGGGACAGGGAAGGGGATCCAGTACTTC
TRBV24-1	.	TRBJ1-5	many	CATSDHTTGLNQPQHF	TGTGCCACCAGTGACCACACGACAGGCCTCAATCAGCCCCAGCATTTT
TRBV29-1	TRBD2	TRBJ2-1	.	CSILAGGRYNEQFF	TGCAGCATATTAGCGGGAGGGCGGTACAATGAGCAGTTCTTC
TRBV10-3	TRBD1	TRBJ2-7	few	CATARQGNEQYF	TGTGCCACCGCAAGACAGGGCAACGAGCAGTACTTC
TRBV24-1	.	TRBJ2-1	.	CATSDPARGAEEQFF	TGTGCCACCAGTGACCCCGCGAGGGGAGCGGAGGAGCAGTTCTTC
TRBV24-1	TRBD2	TRBJ2-1	.	CATTDPGLAGYNEQFF	TGTGCCACCACTGATCCGGGACTAGCGGGGTACAATGAGCAGTTCTTC
TRBV29-1	.	TRBJ1-1	.	CSVEGGGGRRTEAFF	TGCAGCGTTGAAGGGGGAGGGGGGCGAAGGACTGAAGCTTTCTTT
TRBV5-1	TRBD1	TRBJ1-1	.	CASTGTGGANTEAFF	TGCGCCAGCACCGGGACAGGGGGCGCAAACACTGAAGCTTTCTTT
TRBV6-4	.	TRBJ1-1	.	CASSPTPKNTEAFF	TGTGCCAGCAGTCCGACCCCTAAAAACACTGAAGCTTTCTTT
TRBV20-1	.	TRBJ2-7	few	CSARGDGNEQYF	TGCAGTGCGCGTGGGGACGGGAACGAGCAGTACTTC
TRBV15	.	TRBJ2-5	few	CATRQGGETQYF	TGTGCCACCAGGCAAGGGGGAGAGACCCAGTACTTC
TRBV3-1	.	TRBJ2-2	.	CASTAGQNTGELFF	TGTGCCAGCACCGCAGGGCAGAACACCGGGGAGCTGTTTTTT
TRBV11-3	.	TRBJ2-2	once	CASSSYSDSPNTGELFF	TGTGCCAGCAGCTCCTACTCCGACAGCCCGAATACCGGGGAGCTGTTTTTT
TRBV9	TRBD2	TRBJ2-2	few	CASSEGPSGISGELFF	TGTGCCAGCAGCGAGGGGCCTAGCGGGATCTCCGGGGAGCTGTTTTTT
TRBV15	.	TRBJ2-7	few	CATSSFGGTLREQYF	TGTGCCACCAGCAGTTTCGGGGGAACATTAAGGGAGCAGTACTTC
TRBV5-1	.	TRBJ2-2	.	CASSSGGVNTGELFF	TGCGCCAGCAGCTCAGGCGGGGTGAACACCGGGGAGCTGTTTTTT
TRBV28	.	TRBJ2-1	few	CASSLLGIGNEQFF	TGTGCCAGCAGTTTGCTAGGAATTGGCAATGAGCAGTTCTTC
TRBV4-2	.	TRBJ2-1	.	CASSQEVGANYNEQFF	TGTGCCAGCAGCCAAGAAGTGGGGGCCAACTACAATGAGCAGTTCTTC
TRBV7-6	.	TRBJ1-2	few	CASSPTGDGGGYTF	TGTGCCAGCAGCCCAACGGGGGACGGGGGTGGCTACACCTTC
TRBV7-2	TRBD2	TRBJ2-7	once	CASSPWSGGGYEQYF	TGTGCCAGCAGCCCCTGGAGCGGGGGTGGCTACGAGCAGTACTTC
TRBV29-1	TRBD2	TRBJ2-3	.	CSGAGADTQYF	TGCAGCGGAGCGGGGGCAGATACGCAGTATTTT
TRBV7-9	.	TRBJ1-5	.	CASSLAGYNQPQHF	TGTGCCAGCAGCTTAGCGGGGTACAATCAGCCCCAGCATTTT
TRBV12-3/TRBV12-4	.	TRBJ2-2	few	CASSYGRYNTGELFF	TGTGCCAGCAGTTACGGGAGATACAACACCGGGGAGCTGTTTTTT
TRBV6-2/TRBV6-3	.	TRBJ2-2	few	CASNDEGTAVSGELFF	TGTGCCAGCAACGACGAGGGGACGGCGGTTTCCGGGGAGCTGTTTTTT
TRBV5-1	TRBD1	TRBJ2-2	.	CASSFRGRENTGELFF	TGCGCCAGCAGCTTCAGGGGGCGCGAGAACACCGGGGAGCTGTTTTTT